This T cell receptor (beta chain) was recovered during a study of blood T cell repertoires in COVID-19. The junction had 4 bases not matched to a gene; V was cut back by 5 bases and J by 1 base. The CDR3 spans 14 residues. Germline assignment: CDR1 MNHEY and CDR2 SVGEGT. As handled by the study authors: How many nucleated cells were present was estimated from reference gene primer amplification. Clones were sequenced by immunoSEQ multiplex PCR, and TCRdb holds only the in-frame ones, with some missing. V, J and clone size reflect that table, while D and trimming were determined from the DNA. The repertoire consists of some 65,000 clones, with approximately 83% occurring once and the leading ten covering less than 3%.

The material sequenced was peripheral blood. The rearrangement joins TRBV6-2 or TRBV6-3 to TRBJ1-1; 7 nucleotides line up with TRBD1. The sequence was obtained from an elderly man with acute or convalescent COVID-19. The CDR3: CASSHDRANTEAFF. The DNA of the CDR3 is TGTGCCAGCAGTCACGACAGGGCGAACACTGAAGCTTTCTTT.